Detailed here is one TCR beta chain. The sample originates from a study of long-term antiretroviral therapy in people with HIV. It was version v3.0 of the immunoSEQ assay that was run at survey level. The assay was immunoSEQ multiplex PCR, and TCRdb's table has in-frame clones only and misses some. The profile shows 25,000 to 35,000 clones, about 88% of them singletons. This TCR came from a man aged 50-59 years with HIV. This specimen was unsorted PBMCs, taken 2 years after starting antiretroviral therapy.

CDR3 in amino acids: CASVDSDQPQHF. In DNA, the CDR3 is TGTGCCAGCGTAGACAGCGATCAGCCCCAGCATTTT. The chain joins TRBV6-1 to TRBJ1-5, with D possibly being TRBD1 (5 bases). The CDR3 consists of 12 residues. Germline V gene sequence: CDR1 MNHNS, CDR2 SASEGT. Trimming left V 8 bases short and J 5 bases short, with 10 bases between.